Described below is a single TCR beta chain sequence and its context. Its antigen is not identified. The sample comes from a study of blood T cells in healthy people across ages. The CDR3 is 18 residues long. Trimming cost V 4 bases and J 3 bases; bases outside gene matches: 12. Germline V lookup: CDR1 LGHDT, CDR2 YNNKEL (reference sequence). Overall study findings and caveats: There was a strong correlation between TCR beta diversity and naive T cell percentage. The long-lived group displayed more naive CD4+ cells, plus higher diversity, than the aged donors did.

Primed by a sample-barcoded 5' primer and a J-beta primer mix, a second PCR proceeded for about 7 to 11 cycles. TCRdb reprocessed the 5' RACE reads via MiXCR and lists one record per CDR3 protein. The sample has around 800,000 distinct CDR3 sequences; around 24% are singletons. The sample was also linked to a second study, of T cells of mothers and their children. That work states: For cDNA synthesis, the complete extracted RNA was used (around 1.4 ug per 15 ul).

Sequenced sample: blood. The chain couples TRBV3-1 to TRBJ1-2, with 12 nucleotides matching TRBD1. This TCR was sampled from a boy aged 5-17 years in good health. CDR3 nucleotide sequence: TGTGCCAGCAGCCGTTCCGGGACAGGGGGCCGGCCGGACTATGGCTACACCTTC. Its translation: CASSRSGTGGRPDYGYTF.